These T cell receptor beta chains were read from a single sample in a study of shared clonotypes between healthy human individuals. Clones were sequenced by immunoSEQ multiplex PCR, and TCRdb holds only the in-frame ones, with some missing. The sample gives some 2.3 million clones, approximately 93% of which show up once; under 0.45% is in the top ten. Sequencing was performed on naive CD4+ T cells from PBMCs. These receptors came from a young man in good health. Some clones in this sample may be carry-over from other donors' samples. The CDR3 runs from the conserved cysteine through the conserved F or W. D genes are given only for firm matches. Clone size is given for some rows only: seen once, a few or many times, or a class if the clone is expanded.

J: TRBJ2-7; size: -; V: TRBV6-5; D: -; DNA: TGTGCCAGCAGTTACCACGCCTACTCCTACGAGCAGTACTTC; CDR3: CASSYHAYSYEQYF
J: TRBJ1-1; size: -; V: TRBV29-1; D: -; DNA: TGCAGCGTTTCGGGACGGACGAACACTGAAGCTTTCTTT; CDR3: CSVSGRTNTEAFF
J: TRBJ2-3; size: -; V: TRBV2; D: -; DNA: TGTGCCAGCAGTGAAGCGCGAGAAGATACGCAGTATTTT; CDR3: CASSEAREDTQYF
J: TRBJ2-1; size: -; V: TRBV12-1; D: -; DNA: TGTGCCAGCAGCTTTTCTTCGGCTCGGGGGAGTGGGATGGATGAGCAGTTCTTC; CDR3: CASSFSSARGSGMDEQFF
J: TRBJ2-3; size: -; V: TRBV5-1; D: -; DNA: TGCGCCAGCAGTCCAGGCTGGGCAGATACGCAGTATTTT; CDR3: CASSPGWADTQYF
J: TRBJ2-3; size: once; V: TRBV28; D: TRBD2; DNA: TGTGCCAGCAGCTCTGGGACTAGCGGATACACAGATACGCAGTATTTT; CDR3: CASSSGTSGYTDTQYF
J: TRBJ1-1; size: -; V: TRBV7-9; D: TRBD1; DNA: TGTGCCAGCGGTTCGAGACAGGGGAACACTGAAGCTTTCTTT; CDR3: CASGSRQGNTEAFF
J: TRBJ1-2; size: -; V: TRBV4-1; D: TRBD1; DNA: TGCGCCAGCAGCCAACAGGGGGACTATGGCTACACCTTC; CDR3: CASSQQGDYGYTF
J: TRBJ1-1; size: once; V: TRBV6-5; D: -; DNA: TGTGCCAGCAGTTACGATCCTCAGTCAACTGAAGCTTTCTTT; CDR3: CASSYDPQSTEAFF
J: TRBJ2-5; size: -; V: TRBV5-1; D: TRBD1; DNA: TGCGCCAGCAGCCTGGAACCCGGGACAGGGATGGAGACCCAGTACTTC; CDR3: CASSLEPGTGMETQYF
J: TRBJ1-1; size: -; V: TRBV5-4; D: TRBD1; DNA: TGTGCCAGCAGGCCCGACAGGGGTCTCGCCAACACTGAAGCTTTCTTT; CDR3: CASRPDRGLANTEAFF
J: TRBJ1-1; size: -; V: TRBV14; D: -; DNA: TGTGCCAGCAGAAAGGGGTTTGGGACTGAAGCTTTCTTT; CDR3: CASRKGFGTEAFF
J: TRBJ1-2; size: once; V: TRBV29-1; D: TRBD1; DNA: TGCAGCGCCGGATTGACAGGGGACTATGGCTACACCTTC; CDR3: CSAGLTGDYGYTF
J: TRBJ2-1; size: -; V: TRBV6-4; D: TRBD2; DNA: TGTGCCAGCAGTCCTTCACTAGCGGGTCCCTACAATGAGCAGTTCTTC; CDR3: CASSPSLAGPYNEQFF
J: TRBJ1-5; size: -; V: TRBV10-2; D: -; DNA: TGCGCCAGCAGTGAAAGGGCCCAGGAACAGCCCCAGCATTTT; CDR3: CASSERAQEQPQHF
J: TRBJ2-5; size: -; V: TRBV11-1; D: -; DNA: TGTGCCAGCAGCTTAGTATCACCAATCGCGGGCCTGAAAGAGACCCAGTACTTC; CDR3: CASSLVSPIAGLKETQYF
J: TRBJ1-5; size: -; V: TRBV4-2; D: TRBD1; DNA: TGTGCCAGCAGCCAAAACGAGGACAGGGGCGGTCAGCCCCAGCATTTT; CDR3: CASSQNEDRGGQPQHF
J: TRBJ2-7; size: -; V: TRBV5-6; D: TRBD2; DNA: TGTGCCAGCAGCCCGGCCGGGACTAGGTCGACCGAGCAGTACTTC; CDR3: CASSPAGTRSTEQYF
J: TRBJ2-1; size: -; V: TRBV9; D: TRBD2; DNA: TGTGCCAGCAGCGCCTTCGCCGGGAGGGCCTACAATGAGCAGTTCTTC; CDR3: CASSAFAGRAYNEQFF
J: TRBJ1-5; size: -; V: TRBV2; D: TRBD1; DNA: TGTGCCAGCAGACAGGGGGCGATTGGCAATCAGCCCCAGCATTTT; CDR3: CASRQGAIGNQPQHF
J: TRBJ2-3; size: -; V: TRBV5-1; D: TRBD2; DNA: TGCGCCAGCAGCTTGGGTACTAGCGGGAGGTCAGATACGCAGTATTTT; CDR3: CASSLGTSGRSDTQYF
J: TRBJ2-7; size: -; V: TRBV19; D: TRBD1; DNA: TGTGCCAGTAGTTCAGGACAGGGGAGAGACGAGCAGTACTTC; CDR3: CASSSGQGRDEQYF
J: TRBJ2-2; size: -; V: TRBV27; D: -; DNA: TGTGCCAGCAGTTTTTCCGGGGGAGGAGAGCTGTTTTTT; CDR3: CASSFSGGGELFF
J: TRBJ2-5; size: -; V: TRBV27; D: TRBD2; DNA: TGTGCCAGCAGTTTATCGCCCACGGGGGGTTGGGAGACCCAGTACTTC; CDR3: CASSLSPTGGWETQYF
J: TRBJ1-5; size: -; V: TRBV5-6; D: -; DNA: TGTGCCAGCAGCGCGTTCGATCAGCCCCAGCATTTT; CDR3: CASSAFDQPQHF
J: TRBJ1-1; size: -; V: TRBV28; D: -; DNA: TGTGCCAGCCACAGGACACTGAACACTGAAGCTTTCTTT; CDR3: CASHRTLNTEAFF
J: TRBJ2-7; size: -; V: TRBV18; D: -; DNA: TGTGCCAGCTCACCAGTGAGTCCCTCCTTCTACGAGCAGTACTTC; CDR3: CASSPVSPSFYEQYF
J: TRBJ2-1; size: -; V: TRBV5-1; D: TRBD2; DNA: TGCGCCAGCAGCTACTTAGCGGGAGCCCTGGGGGGTGAGCAGTTCTTC; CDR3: CASSYLAGALGGEQFF
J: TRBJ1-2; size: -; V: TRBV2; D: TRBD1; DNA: TGTGCCAGCAGTGTCACGGGCCAGGGGGCCTATGGCTACACCTTC; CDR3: CASSVTGQGAYGYTF
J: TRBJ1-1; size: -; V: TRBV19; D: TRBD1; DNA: TGTGCCAGTAGTGCCCGACAGGGGGCCACTGAAGCTTTCTTT; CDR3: CASSARQGATEAFF
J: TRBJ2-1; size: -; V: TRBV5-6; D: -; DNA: TGTGCCAGCAGCCCGCTCCGGGGATCCTTAAGGTACAATGAGCAGTTCTTC; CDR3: CASSPLRGSLRYNEQFF
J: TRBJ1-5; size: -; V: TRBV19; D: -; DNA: TGTGCCAGTAGTTTCCCCAATCAGCCCCAGCATTTT; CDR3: CASSFPNQPQHF
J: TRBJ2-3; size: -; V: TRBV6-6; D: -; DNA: TGTGCCAGCAGTTTTTCGGATACGCAGTATTTT; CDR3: CASSFSDTQYF
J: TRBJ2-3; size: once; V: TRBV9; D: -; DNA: TGTGCCAGCAGCGTGACAACTAGCACAGATACGCAGTATTTT; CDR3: CASSVTTSTDTQYF
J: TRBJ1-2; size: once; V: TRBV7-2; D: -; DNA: TGTGCCAGCAGCCAAACCTCAGGGGCCGGAGGGTATGGCTACACCTTC; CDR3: CASSQTSGAGGYGYTF
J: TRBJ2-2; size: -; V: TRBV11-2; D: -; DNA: TGTGCCAGCTTCCGGGGACTTCCAAACACCGGGGAGCTGTTTTTT; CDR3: CASFRGLPNTGELFF
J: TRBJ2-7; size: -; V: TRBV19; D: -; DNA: TGTGCCAGTAGTACTCGGGACCTAACCTACGAGCAGTACTTC; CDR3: CASSTRDLTYEQYF
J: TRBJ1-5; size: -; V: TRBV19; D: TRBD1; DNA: TGTGCCAGTAGGGAAGTACCGGGACAGTCCCCTCAGCCCCAGCATTTT; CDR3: CASREVPGQSPQPQHF
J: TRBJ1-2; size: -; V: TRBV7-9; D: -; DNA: TGTGCCAGCAGCCCCTCAGTCATCTATGGCTACACCTTC; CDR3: CASSPSVIYGYTF
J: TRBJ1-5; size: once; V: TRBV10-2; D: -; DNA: TGCGCCAGCAGTGACGGCGGGGAGCCCCAGCATTTT; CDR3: CASSDGGEPQHF
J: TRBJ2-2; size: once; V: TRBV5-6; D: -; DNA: TGTGCCAGCAGCGGGACCGGGGGAGCCGGGGAGCTGTTTTTT; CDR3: CASSGTGGAGELFF
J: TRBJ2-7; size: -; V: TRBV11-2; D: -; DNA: TGTGCCAGCAGCTCCCTCCTTGGAGCCTCCGAGCAGTACTTC; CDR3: CASSSLLGASEQYF
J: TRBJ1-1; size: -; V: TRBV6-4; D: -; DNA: TGTGCCAGTCGGGGCCTGACCCAACCAATTATGAACACTGAAGCTTTCTTT; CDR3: CASRGLTQPIMNTEAFF
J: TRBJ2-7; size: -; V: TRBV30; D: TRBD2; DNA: TGTGCCTATTCCGGGACTAGCGCCGGCGAGCAGTACTTC; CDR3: CAYSGTSAGEQYF
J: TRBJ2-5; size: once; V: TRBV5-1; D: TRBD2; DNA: TGCGCCAGCAGAAGACTAGCGGGACTGTACCAAGAGACCCAGTACTTC; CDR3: CASRRLAGLYQETQYF
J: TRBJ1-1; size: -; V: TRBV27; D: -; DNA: TGTGCCAGCACCCCGAGTGACCGCCCGAACACTGAAGCTTTCTTT; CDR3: CASTPSDRPNTEAFF
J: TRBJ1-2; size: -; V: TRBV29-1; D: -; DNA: TGCAGCGTGGCGGGGACTCGAGAGGATCCGGATGGCTACACCTTC; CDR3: CSVAGTREDPDGYTF
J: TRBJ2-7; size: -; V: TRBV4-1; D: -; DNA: TGCGCCAGCAGCCAACCACCGTTTACGGGAGACACGGGCGAGCAGTACTTC; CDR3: CASSQPPFTGDTGEQYF
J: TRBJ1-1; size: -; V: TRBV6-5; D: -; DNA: TGTGCCAGCAGTCTCTCAGAGAGGGGGGTGGCTGAAGCTTTCTTT; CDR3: CASSLSERGVAEAFF
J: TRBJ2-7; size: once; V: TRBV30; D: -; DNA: TGTGCCTGGAGTGCGGGACCGCAGTTAGAGCAGTACTTC; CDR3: CAWSAGPQLEQYF
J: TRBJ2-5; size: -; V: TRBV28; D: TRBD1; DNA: TGTGCCAGCAGTTTCGACAGGGGACAAGAGACCCAGTACTTC; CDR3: CASSFDRGQETQYF
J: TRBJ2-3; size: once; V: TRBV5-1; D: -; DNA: TGCGCCAGCAGCTTGGAGTGGGGGCAGGCCACAGATACGCAGTATTTT; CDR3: CASSLEWGQATDTQYF